This T cell receptor (beta chain) was documented in a study of OX40 agonist ivuxolimab in advanced cancers. The CDR3 contains 17 residues. V was shortened by 1 base and J by 2 bases, with 18 bases between the two germline ends. CDR1 and CDR2 (germline): PRHDT, FYEKMQ (reference sequence). Sequencing was performed with immunoSEQ multiplex PCR; in TCRdb, only in-frame clones are kept and a portion is missing. The table shows around 62,000 clones, with 80% to 90% occurring only once. Material: CD4+ or CD8+ T cells sorted from blood, obtained in a trial of the OX40 agonist ivuxolimab. The chain recombines TRBV13 with TRBJ2-7, with a possible D match to TRBD1 (7 bases). The TCR originated in an adult with an advanced solid tumor such as melanoma, head and neck, liver or kidney cancer. CDR3: CASSLVGIQGGTYEQYF. The DNA of the CDR3 is TGTGCCAGCAGCTTAGTAGGTATCCAGGGGGGTACCTACGAGCAGTACTTC.